The 13 T cell receptor beta chains in this list originate from one sample, sequenced in a study of blood T cell repertoires in COVID-19. Profiling relied on immunoSEQ multiplex PCR, and the TCRdb table lists in-frame clones only, not all of them. Among 200,000 to 300,000 clones listed, 75% to 90% were seen once. Sequencing was carried out using peripheral blood. The origin of the receptors is a man younger than 45 with active or convalescent COVID-19.

The chain joins TRBV27 to TRBJ2-7; 9 nucleotides align to TRBD1. The CDR3 runs to 14 residues. Germline CDR1 and CDR2: MNHEY and SMNVEV (reference sequence). The J segment lost 7 bases and the V segment lost 7 bases, leaving 11 bases of the junction unmatched. The CDR3 DNA sequence: TGTGCCAGCAAGTATGGGACAGGGACGAGTGAGCAGTACTTC. Its translation: CASKYGTGTSEQYF.

The rearrangement links TRBV6-2 or TRBV6-3 to TRBJ1-1; D call uncertain. This CDR3 is 16 amino acids long. Germline lookup yields CDR1 MNHEY and CDR2 SVGEGT. V lost 0 bases to trimming and J lost 2 bases, with 13 bases between them. The CDR3 bases are TGTGCCAGCAGTTACTCGGAGGGTCGTCCAAACACTGAAGCTTTCTTT. Amino acids: CASSYSEGRPNTEAFF.

This chain's CDR3 is CASSGPDLDTQYF. The CDR3 DNA sequence: TGTGCCAGCAGCGGACCGGACTTGGATACGCAGTATTTT. V and J are TRBV13 and TRBJ2-3; possible D gene TRBD2, 5 bases. This CDR3 contains 13 residues. V was cut by 5 bases and J by 6 bases, with 12 bases left in between. Looked up from germline, CDR1 is PRHDT and CDR2 is FYEKMQ (reference sequence). Full variable domain (outside the CDR3, taken from reference TRBV13 and TRBJ2-3): AAGVIQSPRHLIKEKRETATLKCYPIPRHDTVYWYQQGPGQDPQFLISFYEKMQSDKGSIPDRFSAQQFSDYHSELNMSSLELGDSALYFCASSGPDLDTQYFGPGTRLTVL.

The V and J genes are TRBV21-1 and TRBJ2-7; the tabulated D call, TRBD1, remains unverified against the DNA. TRBV21-1 is a pseudogene segment. The CDR3 loop spans 15 amino acids. The DNA of the CDR3 is TGTGCCAGCAGCAAAGATGTCGGGACATTGGGCGAGCAGTACTTC. It translates to CASSKDVGTLGEQYF.

J is TRBJ1-4 and V is TRBV9; no reliable D call. Trimming removed 3 bases at V and 4 bases at J, with 10 bases between. The CDR3 sequence is 14 residues long. In germline, CDR1 is SGDLS, CDR2 YYNGEE. CDR3 protein: CASSASVNNEKLFF. In DNA, the CDR3 is TGTGCCAGCAGCGCCTCGGTTAATAATGAAAAACTGTTTTTT.

J is TRBJ1-1 and V is TRBV4-1, with 7 bases matching TRBD1. The length of the CDR3 is 15 residues. Germline V gives CDR1 MGHRA, CDR2 YSYEKL. V trimming: 4 bases; J trimming: 1 base; junction bases outside the gene matches: 6. The CDR3 DNA reads TGCGCCAGCAGCCCCAGACAGGGTGGGAACACTGAAGCTTTCTTT. It encodes CASSPRQGGNTEAFF.

This sequence joins TRBV7-2 and TRBJ2-5; 7 bases agree with TRBD1. The germline V gene has CDR1 SGHTA and CDR2 FQGNSA. With V trimmed by 0 bases and J by 1 base, 2 bases remained unmatched. The CDR3 consists of 15 residues. CDR3 in DNA: TGTGCCAGCAGCTTAGCCGGGACAGTCCAAGAGACCCAGTACTTC. The encoded protein is CASSLAGTVQETQYF.

The chain recombines TRBV12-3 or TRBV12-4 with TRBJ2-5, with D perhaps matching TRBD1 (5 bases). V was shortened by 5 bases and J by 4 bases, with 11 bases between the two germline ends. The CDR3 runs 13 residues. CDR3 in amino acids: CASSPPGLETQYF. The CDR3 DNA sequence: TGTGCCAGCAGTCCTCCAGGGCTAGAGACCCAGTACTTC.

The CDR3 nucleotides read TGTGCCTGGACTCCCGGGGGGAATGAGCAGTTCTTC. Translating it yields CAWTPGGNEQFF. The rearrangement links TRBV30 to TRBJ2-1, with 7 bases identical to TRBD2. Per germline, CDR1 GTSNPN and CDR2 SVGIG (reference sequence). CDR3 length equals 12 residues. After removal of 4 bases from V and 7 bases from J, the junction contained 4 bases not matched to a gene.

The CDR3 region has the DNA TGTGCCAGCTCACCACCCCGGGGGGGCGTCTACAATGAGCAGTTCTTC. Translating it yields CASSPPRGGVYNEQFF. The chain uses TRBV18 and TRBJ2-1, with 8 bases aligning to TRBD2. Germline CDR1 KGHSH, CDR2 LQKENI. The length of the CDR3 is 16 residues. V dropped 0 bases and J dropped 3; count of bases not matched to a gene: 4.

V is TRBV11-2 and J is TRBJ2-7; a weak D match, TRBD1 (6 bases). Germline assignment: CDR1 SGHAT and CDR2 FQNNGV. The CDR3 runs 16 residues. The germline V and J ends were trimmed by 3 bases and 7 bases, with 22 bases remaining between them. This CDR3 is CASSFTAGTTTREQYF. In nucleotides, the CDR3 is TGTGCCAGCAGCTTCACAGCCGGGACAACCACGAGAGAGCAGTACTTC.

The V and J genes are TRBV4-2 and TRBJ1-3, with a tentative D call TRBD1 (6 bases). The CDR3 runs 18 residues. Trimming removed 0 bases from V and 0 bases from J, with 15 bases in between. The germline gives CDR1 LGHNA, CDR2 YNFKEQ. The CDR3 loop reads CASSQDARGPRSGNTIYF. Here the CDR3 DNA reads TGTGCCAGCAGCCAAGATGCCAGGGGACCTCGCTCTGGAAACACCATATATTTT.

The rearrangement joins TRBV4-1 to TRBJ2-3; no clear D. Trimming left V 0 bases short and J 3 bases short, with 13 bases between. The CDR3 is made up of 16 amino acids. In germline, CDR1 is MGHRA, CDR2 YSYEKL. The CDR3 DNA is TGCGCCAGCAGCCAAGAAGGCTCTGGGCTAACAGATACGCAGTATTTT. Encoded protein: CASSQEGSGLTDTQYF.